This T cell receptor (beta chain) was sequenced for a study of cytomegalovirus exposure and HLA in healthy donors. Study-wide context: An early data release held tens of millions of unique TCRs from HLA-typed donors.

Trimming pared 2 bases from V and 6 bases from J, leaving 11 bases between. Germline-derived CDR1 and CDR2 are MNHNS and SASEGT. CDR3 length equals 13 residues. Broader study findings: Judged likely to be a sequencing artifact was a cluster of highly shared sequence variants.

About this clone itself: Its target is unknown.

60 Vbeta and 13 Jbeta primers were used in PCR. The data were produced by immunoSEQ multiplex PCR, yet TCRdb's version contains in-frame clones alone and is incomplete. There are roughly 80,000 clones in the sample, with less than 0.6% held by the top ten. The sample was PBMCs. This chain joins TRBV6-1 and TRBJ2-7; maybe TRBD1 (6 bases). The clonotype was recovered from a man between 50 and 59 years old in good health and CMV-seronegative. CDR3 residues: CASSESGVGEQYF. DNA of the CDR3: TGTGCCAGCAGTGAATCAGGGGTGGGCGAGCAGTACTTC.